The 29 T cell receptor beta chains below all came from one sample that was sequenced in a study of blood T cell repertoires in COVID-19. Only in-frame clones appear in the TCRdb table, and some are missing; sequencing was by immunoSEQ multiplex PCR. Counted here are tens of thousands of clones, 75% to 90% occurring once; the ten biggest clones make up roughly two fifths. Sequencing used peripheral blood. The receptor set was obtained from a man in his sixties with active or convalescent COVID-19.

This chain connects TRBV19 to TRBJ1-2, with TRBD1 matching 7 bases. The CDR3 has 14 amino acids. Looked up from germline, CDR1 is LNHDA and CDR2 is SQIVND (reference sequence). With V trimmed by 5 bases and J by 7 bases, 10 bases remained unmatched. As DNA, the CDR3 is TGTGCCAGTAGTGCGAGGAACAGGGGAGCTGGCTACACCTTC. The encoded protein is CASSARNRGAGYTF.

The chain uses TRBV7-8 and TRBJ2-2; perhaps TRBD1 as D (6 bases). The CDR3 length is 15 residues. CDR1 is SGHVS and CDR2 is FQNEAQ in the germline V gene. Trimming stripped 5 bases from V and 1 base from J, with 11 bases between. This CDR3 reads CASSVGTLNTGELFF. The CDR3 coding sequence is TGTGCCAGCAGCGTCGGGACACTGAACACCGGGGAGCTGTTTTTT.

The chain joins TRBV25-1 to TRBJ2-6; D uncertain. Trimming cost V 5 bases and J 3 bases, with 11 bases left between them. The CDR3 loop spans 15 amino acids. CDR1 and CDR2 (germline): MGHDK, SYGVNS. CDR3 nucleotides: TGTGCCAGCAGTCAGAGGCTGTTTGGGGCCAACGTCCTGACTTTC. Encoded protein: CASSQRLFGANVLTF.

The V gene is TRBV21-1, the J gene TRBJ2-7; the table's D call TRBD2 went unverified against the DNA. TRBV21-1 is noted as a pseudogene. The CDR3 loop spans 14 amino acids. The CDR3 DNA is TGTGCCAGCAGCCCCCCAACTAGCGTTCGTGAGCAGTACGTC. Translation: CASSPPTSVREQYV.

This clone was recorded once. This chain joins TRBV6-5 and TRBJ2-3; 9 nucleotides agree with TRBD2. CDR3 length: 15 amino acids. Germline trimming cut 6 bases from V and 2 bases from J; bases unmatched to any gene: 6. Germline V CDR1 and CDR2: MNHEY, SVGAGI. The CDR3 is CASSLAGSYTDTQYF. The CDR3 nucleotides read TGTGCCAGCAGCCTAGCGGGGTCTTACACAGATACGCAGTATTTT.

The rearrangement uses TRBV5-1 and TRBJ2-3; TRBD2 aligns across 16 bases. Germline assignment: CDR1 SGHRS and CDR2 YFSETQ. V gave up 3 bases and J gave up 4 bases; unmatched junction bases: 8. CDR3 length: 18 amino acids. CDR3 DNA: TGCGCCAGCAGCTCCGGGACTAGCGGGAGGGTGGCCGCAGATACGCAGTATTTT. Translated: CASSSGTSGRVAADTQYF. Combining the CDR3 with reference TRBV5-1 and TRBJ2-3 gives the whole variable domain KAGVTQTPRYLIKTRGQQVTLSCSPISGHRSVSWYQQTPGQGLQFLFEYFSETQRNKGNFPGRFSGRQFSNSRSEMNVSTLELGDSALYLCASSSGTSGRVAADTQYFGPGTRLTVL.

This chain links TRBV11-3 with TRBJ2-2, with D perhaps TRBD1 (5 bases). The germline gives CDR1 SGHNT, CDR2 YENEEA. The CDR3 has 17 amino acids. V lost 1 base, J lost 1 base, and 13 bases lay in between. The CDR3 loop reads CASSLVKVQGNTGELFF. CDR3 DNA: TGTGCCAGCAGCTTAGTTAAGGTCCAGGGGAACACCGGGGAGCTGTTTTTT. Full variable domain (missing parts from reference TRBV11-3 and TRBJ2-2): EAGVVQSPRYKIIEKKQPVAFWCNPISGHNTLYWYLQNLGQGPELLIRYENEEAVDDSQLPKDRFSAERLKGVDSTLKIQPAELGDSAVYLCASSLVKVQGNTGELFFGEGSRLTVL.

This chain links TRBV19 with TRBJ2-5; D is ambiguous. The V and J ends lost 5 bases and 2 bases respectively, with 12 bases between them. Per germline, CDR1 LNHDA and CDR2 SQIVND (reference sequence). The CDR3 runs to 14 residues. The CDR3 spells CASSPEMLQETQYF. CDR3 DNA sequence: TGTGCCAGTAGTCCGGAGATGCTACAAGAGACCCAGTACTTC.

The chain employs TRBV5-6 and TRBJ1-2, with 11 bases matching TRBD1. Germline loops: CDR1 SGHDT, CDR2 YYEEEE. This CDR3 comprises 15 residues. J was trimmed by 6 bases and V by 1 base; bases with no gene match: 5. CDR3 region: CASSLSGDRGDGYTF. The CDR3 DNA sequence: TGTGCCAGCAGCTTGTCGGGGGACAGGGGGGATGGCTACACCTTC.

J is TRBJ1-5 and V is TRBV19; a weak D match, TRBD1 (6 bases). Trimming stripped 7 bases from V and 5 bases from J, with 21 bases between. There are 16 residues in the CDR3. The germline V gene has CDR1 LNHDA and CDR2 SQIVND (reference sequence). The CDR3 bases are TGTGCCAGTATCAGGAGCGGGGGCTTGGCTGATCAGCCCCAGCATTTT. Translating it yields CASIRSGGLADQPQHF.

The chain employs TRBV29-1 and TRBJ1-2, with a weak D call TRBD1 (6 bases). This CDR3 has 12 amino acids. In germline, CDR1 is SQVTM, CDR2 ANQGSEA. Deletions cut 7 bases from V and 7 bases from J, with 16 bases between. DNA of the CDR3: TGCAGCGCAGTGGGCCAGGGGATTGGCTACACCTTC. This sequence encodes CSAVGQGIGYTF. Full variable domain (outside the CDR3, taken from reference TRBV29-1 and TRBJ1-2): SAVISQKPSRDICQRGTSLTIQCQVDSQVTMMFWYRQQPGQSLTLIATANQGSEATYESGFVIDKFPISRPNLTFSTLTVSNMSPEDSSIYLCSAVGQGIGYTFGSGTRLTVV.

This clone appeared a single time. The genes are TRBV5-1 and TRBJ2-2; D uncertain. V was shortened by 0 bases and J by 6 bases, with 3 bases between the two germline ends. This CDR3 spans 12 amino acids. Germline V lookup: CDR1 SGHRS, CDR2 YFSETQ. The CDR3 loop reads CASSLGPGELFF. DNA of the CDR3: TGCGCCAGCAGCTTGGGGCCCGGGGAGCTGTTTTTT.

This chain joins TRBV15 and TRBJ1-5; D may be TRBD1 (6 bases). CDR3 size: 14 residues. CDR1 and CDR2 (germline): LNHNV, YYDKDF (reference sequence). The V gene lost 5 bases and the J gene lost 9 bases, with 17 bases spanning the gap. Here the CDR3 DNA reads TGTGCCACCAGCTTACAGGGAAGTCCGCGGCCCCAGCATTTT. Translation: CATSLQGSPRPQHF. Full variable domain (outside the CDR3, taken from reference TRBV15 and TRBJ1-5): DAMVIQNPRYQVTQFGKPVTLSCSQTLNHNVMYWYQQKSSQAPKLLFHYYDKDFNNEADTPDNFQSRRPNTSFCFLDIRSPGLGDTAMYLCATSLQGSPRPQHFGDGTRLSIL.

This clone came up once. In DNA, the CDR3 is TGTGCCAGCACCCAAGACAGGGTAGGGGAAAAACTGTTTTTT. Translated, it gives CASTQDRVGEKLFF. This chain joins TRBV5-5 and TRBJ1-4; 7 bases agree with TRBD1. V was pared by 6 bases and J by 8 bases, with 10 bases of the junction left unmatched. Germline values: CDR1 SGHKS, CDR2 YYEKEE (reference sequence). This CDR3 spans 14 amino acids. The full variable domain, with the rest looked up from reference TRBV5-5 and TRBJ1-4, is DAGVTQSPTHLIKTRGQQVTLRCSPISGHKSVSWYQQVLGQGPQFIFQYYEKEERGRGNFPDRFSARQFPNYSSELNVNALLLGDSALYLCASTQDRVGEKLFFGSGTQLSVL.

The chain recombines TRBV11-2 with TRBJ2-7, with D hard to call. V lost 4 bases and J 4 bases, leaving 11 bases between the germline ends. Germline V gene data show CDR1 as SGHAT and CDR2 as FQNNGV. The CDR3 runs to 13 residues. The CDR3, as DNA: TGTGCCAGCAGCTCGACCCCCGGGTACGAGCAGTACGTC. Its protein product is CASSSTPGYEQYV.

The chain uses TRBV6-5 and TRBJ2-5, with D unresolved. This CDR3 has 16 amino acids. Germline V lookup: CDR1 MNHEY, CDR2 SVGAGI. V was shortened by 0 bases and J by 1 base, with 12 bases between the two germline ends. In DNA form, the CDR3 reads TGTGCCAGCAGTTACTCCCCACGAGGAGTCCAAGAGACCCAGTACTTC. Translated, it gives CASSYSPRGVQETQYF.

The chain carries TRBV3-1 (or the pseudogene TRBV3-2) and TRBJ1-1; tentative D call: TRBD1 (5 bases). Trimming left V 0 bases short and J 6 bases short, with 8 bases between. This CDR3 has 13 amino acids. CDR1 is LGHDT, CDR2 YNNKEL, per germline (reference sequence). CDR3 protein: CASSQDLGAEAFF. CDR3 sequence (DNA): TGTGCCAGCAGCCAAGATTTAGGGGCTGAAGCTTTCTTT.

This clone came up once. The rearrangement links TRBV7-6 to TRBJ1-6; D is possibly TRBD1 (5 bases). The V end lost 5 bases, the J end lost 3 bases, and 11 bases lay between the germline ends. Germline V gene data show CDR1 as SGHVS and CDR2 as FNYEAQ. This CDR3 has 15 residues. CDR3 sequence reads: CASSPGQDYNSPLHF. Here the CDR3 DNA reads TGTGCCAGCAGCCCCGGACAAGACTATAATTCACCCCTCCACTTT.

The chain employs TRBV7-9 and TRBJ2-1; 14 nucleotides line up with TRBD2. The junction had 8 bases not matched to a gene; V was cut back by 5 bases and J by 5 bases. This CDR3 region has 17 residues. Per germline, CDR1 SEHNR and CDR2 FQNEAQ (reference sequence). The CDR3 sequence: CASSQLGLAGGHNEQFF. DNA for the CDR3: TGTGCCAGCAGCCAACTTGGACTAGCGGGGGGACACAATGAGCAGTTCTTC.

This clone occurred once. The rearrangement links TRBV14 to TRBJ1-6; 9 nucleotides align to TRBD1. The CDR3 has 15 residues. J was trimmed by 6 bases and V by 4 bases; bases with no gene match: 4. The V gene's germline CDR1 is SGHDN and CDR2 FVKESK. The CDR3 loop is CASSRLDRGNSPLHF. CDR3 nucleotide sequence: TGTGCCAGCAGCCGCTTGGACAGGGGTAATTCACCCCTCCACTTT.

This chain uses TRBV28 with TRBJ1-1; a possible D gene is TRBD1 (5 bases). V lost 6 bases and J 4 bases, leaving 12 bases between the germline ends. Germline V gene data show CDR1 as MDHEN and CDR2 as SYDVKM. CDR3 length: 13 amino acids. In DNA form, the CDR3 reads TGTGCCAGCAGAGGACACGTAGGCACTGAAGCTTTCTTT. Translated: CASRGHVGTEAFF. Variable domain in full (rest from reference TRBV28 and TRBJ1-1): DVKVTQSSRYLVKRTGEKVFLECVQDMDHENMFWYRQDPGLGLRLIYFSYDVKMKEKGDIPEGYSVSREKKERFSLILESASTNQTSMYLCASRGHVGTEAFFGQGTRLTVV.

The chain uses TRBV11-3 and TRBJ1-2; possibly TRBD1 for D (6 bases). The CDR3 extends over 14 amino acids. The germline V gene has CDR1 SGHNT and CDR2 YENEEA. The V gene lost 3 bases and the J gene lost 3 bases, with 11 bases spanning the gap. CDR3 protein: CASSFGAGDYGYTF. For the CDR3, the DNA is TGTGCCAGCAGCTTCGGCGCAGGGGACTATGGCTACACCTTC. Using reference TRBV11-3 and TRBJ1-2 for the parts outside the CDR3, the full variable domain is EAGVVQSPRYKIIEKKQPVAFWCNPISGHNTLYWYLQNLGQGPELLIRYENEEAVDDSQLPKDRFSAERLKGVDSTLKIQPAELGDSAVYLCASSFGAGDYGYTFGSGTRLTVV.

This chain links TRBV6-6 with TRBJ2-3, with D unresolved. The CDR3 consists of 14 residues. Deletions cut 6 bases from V and 0 bases from J, with 10 bases between. Germline V lookup: CDR1 MNHNY, CDR2 SVGAGI (reference sequence). Here the CDR3 DNA reads TGTGCCAGCAGCTATAGTACTAGCACAGATACGCAGTATTTT. Amino acid sequence: CASSYSTSTDTQYF.

The V gene is TRBV6-5, the J gene TRBJ1-2; tentatively, D is TRBD1 (6 bases). This CDR3 spans 13 amino acids. Between the trimmed V and J ends, which lost 4 bases and 7 bases, there was a span of 13 bases. Germline lookup yields CDR1 MNHEY and CDR2 SVGAGI. The CDR3 DNA sequence: TGTGCCAGCAGTTTAACAGGGATCAGTGGCTACACCTTC. Residues: CASSLTGISGYTF.

The CDR3 DNA reads TGTGCCAGCAGCCAAGATCCGCGGCAACAGGGTACGCAGTATTTT. Translation: CASSQDPRQQGTQYF. The chain couples TRBV3-1 (or the pseudogene TRBV3-2) to TRBJ2-3, with a tentative D call TRBD1 (6 bases). CDR3 length equals 15 residues. The germline V gene has CDR1 LGHDT and CDR2 YNNKEL (reference sequence). Deletions cut 0 bases from V and 8 bases from J, with 15 bases between.

The chain carries TRBV9 and TRBJ1-2; 11 bases are a match to TRBD1. The junction had 8 bases not matched to a gene; V was cut back by 3 bases and J by 7 bases. The germline gives CDR1 SGDLS, CDR2 YYNGEE. The CDR3 loop spans 15 amino acids. The CDR3: CASSDPGQGVFGYTF. CDR3 nucleotides: TGTGCCAGCAGCGACCCGGGACAGGGGGTTTTTGGCTACACCTTC.

The rearrangement joins TRBV6-5 to TRBJ2-3; D unclear. With 6 bases removed from V and 3 bases from J, the gap between germline ends came to 16 bases. CDR1 and CDR2 (germline): MNHEY, SVGAGI. The CDR3 covers 15 residues. The CDR3 spells CASSLTPHPTDTQYF. The CDR3 DNA reads as TGTGCCAGCAGCCTGACACCCCATCCTACAGATACGCAGTATTTT.

The chain couples TRBV19 to TRBJ2-5; 12 bases map to TRBD2. V gave up 4 bases and J gave up 2 bases; unmatched junction bases: 2. The CDR3 is 15 residues long. Germline CDR1 LNHDA, CDR2 SQIVND (reference sequence). In nucleotides, the CDR3 is TGTGCCAGTAGTAACCTAGCGGGGGGGCAAGAGACCCAGTACTTC. Its protein product is CASSNLAGGQETQYF.

This chain joins TRBV7-8 and TRBJ1-5; 8 bases match TRBD1. This CDR3 comprises 15 residues. V shed 2 bases, J shed 1 base, and the junction held 1 base outside the gene matches. CDR1 is SGHVS, CDR2 FQNEAQ, per germline. The CDR3 loop is CASSLQGASNQPQHF. DNA for the CDR3: TGTGCCAGCAGCTTACAGGGGGCAAGCAATCAGCCCCAGCATTTT.